This is a list of T cell receptor beta chains from one sample in a study of control samples from healthy donors and cancer patients. Produced via immunoSEQ multiplex PCR; TCRdb's table is partial and in-frame only. The profile shows about 100,000 clones, roughly 84% of them singletons. Material for sequencing was blood. The receptors were gathered from a woman between 50 and 59 years old in good health. Both conserved end residues are part of each CDR3. D genes are given only for firm matches. For some rows the clone size is stated as once, few or many, or as a class when expanded; others skip it.

d_gene,v_gene,j_gene,abundance,CDR3nt,CDR3aa
NA,TRBV19,TRBJ1-5,NA,TGTGCCAGCGTTTCGGACCGGCGGCCTAATCAGCCCCAGCATTTT,CASVSDRRPNQPQHF
NA,TRBV30,TRBJ2-5,NA,TGTGCCTGGAATGACGAGAGGCAAGAGACCCAGTACTTC,CAWNDERQETQYF
NA,TRBV11-2,TRBJ1-1,NA,TGTGCCAGCAGCCCGGTAAGGGGATTTTCGTACACTGAAGCTTTCTTT,CASSPVRGFSYTEAFF
NA,TRBV30,TRBJ1-6,NA,TGTGCCTGGAGTGTAAGGGCAGGGACCTTTGATTCACCCCTCCACTTT,CAWSVRAGTFDSPLHF
TRBD1,TRBV3-1/TRBV3-2,TRBJ1-1,NA,TGTGCCAGCAGTACCGAGGGGGCTTGGGACACTGAAGCTTTCTTT,CASSTEGAWDTEAFF
NA,TRBV24-1,TRBJ2-3,NA,TGTGCCACCAGTGATTTGAACGGAGCGGGCACAGATACGCAGTATTTT,CATSDLNGAGTDTQYF
TRBD1,TRBV6-5,TRBJ1-2,NA,TGTGCCAGCAGTCGCACAGGGGGCGAAGATGGCTACACCTTC,CASSRTGGEDGYTF
NA,TRBV2,TRBJ1-4,NA,TGTGCCAGCAGTGATAAAAGGAACGAAAAACTGTTTTTT,CASSDKRNEKLFF
NA,TRBV16,TRBJ1-6,few,TGTGCCAGCAGGACCTCCGGGGCGGGTAATTCACCCCTCCACTTT,CASRTSGAGNSPLHF
NA,TRBV7-2,TRBJ1-2,NA,TGTGCCAGCAGAACCGACGTGGGCTATGGCTACACCTTC,CASRTDVGYGYTF
NA,TRBV10-3,TRBJ2-1,once,TGTGCCATCAGCGACGGGATCTCCTATGAGCAGTTCTTC,CAISDGISYEQFF
NA,TRBV11-2,TRBJ2-1,few,TGTGCCAGCAGCTTAAAACTTCGGGACAATGAGCAGTTCTTC,CASSLKLRDNEQFF
NA,TRBV5-1,TRBJ1-1,few,TGCGCCAGCAGCTTGGGGGAACAGGTCGCTTTCTTT,CASSLGEQVAFF
NA,TRBV5-1,TRBJ2-5,NA,TGCGCCAGCTGCCGCGTAGGCAGTAGGGGTGAGACCCAGTACTTC,CASCRVGSRGETQYF
TRBD1,TRBV2,TRBJ2-7,NA,TGTGCCAGCAGACAACAGGGGGACTCCTACGAGCAGTACTTC,CASRQQGDSYEQYF
NA,TRBV7-8,TRBJ1-1,NA,TGTGCCAGCAGCTTAAGGGCTAGACAGATTGGCACTGAAGCTTTCTTT,CASSLRARQIGTEAFF
NA,TRBV14,TRBJ1-2,NA,TGTGCCAGCAGCCAAGATGGGGCTGCCCACTATGGCTACACCTTC,CASSQDGAAHYGYTF
TRBD2,TRBV27,TRBJ2-1,NA,TGTGCCAGCAGTCTTGGGACTAGCGTAGAGCAGTTCTTC,CASSLGTSVEQFF
NA,TRBV14,TRBJ2-1,NA,TGTGCCAGCAGCCAAGCCATTATAGGCAATGAGCAGTTCTTC,CASSQAIIGNEQFF
NA,TRBV5-5,TRBJ2-5,once,TGTGCCAGCAGCTTCCCGGGGGTAGAGACCCAGTACTTC,CASSFPGVETQYF
NA,TRBV10-3,TRBJ2-3,NA,TGTGCCATCGGTCCCCTTAGCACAGATACGCAGTATTTT,CAIGPLSTDTQYF
NA,TRBV9,TRBJ1-3,NA,TGTGCCAGCAGCGTTCCGGCGGGCACCATATATTTT,CASSVPAGTIYF
NA,TRBV12-3/TRBV12-4,TRBJ2-3,NA,TGTGCCAGCAGGGTCACAGATACGCAGTATTTT,CASRVTDTQYF
NA,TRBV18,TRBJ2-2,NA,TGTGCCAGCTCAACGTCATTCGGGTTTAACACCGGGGAGCTGTTTTTT,CASSTSFGFNTGELFF
TRBD1,TRBV7-9,TRBJ1-4,NA,TGTGCCAGCAGCTTAGGTGGGACAGGGGTCGACGAAAAACTGTTTTTT,CASSLGGTGVDEKLFF
NA,TRBV12-3/TRBV12-4,TRBJ2-7,NA,TGTGCCAGCAGAGCGGGTCCCACCGAGCAGTACTTC,CASRAGPTEQYF
TRBD2,TRBV7-8,TRBJ2-1,NA,TGTGCCAGCAGGTCCCGGGGGGGCCTGTACAATGAGCAGTTCTTC,CASRSRGGLYNEQFF
NA,TRBV28,TRBJ2-3,NA,TGTGCCAGCAGTTCTGATCGGGAGTCAGATACGCAGTATTTT,CASSSDRESDTQYF
NA,TRBV30,TRBJ1-1,few,TGTGCCTGGAGCACCGCGGCTGGAGCTTTCTTT,CAWSTAAGAFF
TRBD1,TRBV3-1/TRBV3-2,TRBJ1-2,NA,TGTGCCAGCAGCCCGGGACAGGCCATGCGGGTGGGCTACACCTTC,CASSPGQAMRVGYTF
NA,TRBV19,TRBJ2-1,NA,TGTGCCAGTAGTCCGCAATGGGGCAGGGAGGTATTGGGGAATGAGCAGTTCTTC,CASSPQWGREVLGNEQFF
NA,TRBV24-1,TRBJ2-6,NA,TGTGCCACCAGTGATCCTAACCGCCGCAGCTCTGGGGCCAACGTCCTGACTTTC,CATSDPNRRSSGANVLTF
TRBD2,TRBV2,TRBJ2-1,NA,TGTGCCAGCGGGCGGGAGGCCCCCCTCTACAATGAGCAGTTCTTC,CASGREAPLYNEQFF
NA,TRBV14,TRBJ1-2,NA,TGTGCCAGCAGCCAAGGCCACTATGGCTACACCTTC,CASSQGHYGYTF
NA,TRBV6-6,TRBJ1-6,many,TGTGCCAGCACCTCCCTCGAGGCTTCACCCCTCCACTTT,CASTSLEASPLHF
NA,TRBV6-2/TRBV6-3,TRBJ2-3,once,TGTGCCAGCAGTTACTCGCTAGCGCCGGCGGATACGCAGTATTTT,CASSYSLAPADTQYF
NA,TRBV7-9,TRBJ2-3,NA,TGTGCCAGCAGCCCACACGCCCTTCCTCTAGTCGGGACAGATACGCAGTATTTT,CASSPHALPLVGTDTQYF
TRBD2,TRBV4-3,TRBJ2-2,once,TGCGCCAGCAGCCAATACCCTAGCGGGTTCACCGGGGAGCTGTTTTTT,CASSQYPSGFTGELFF
NA,TRBV24-1,TRBJ2-1,few,TGTGCCACCAGTCGTGGAGAAGAGGGTGAGCAGTTCTTC,CATSRGEEGEQFF
TRBD2,TRBV24-1,TRBJ2-1,NA,TGTGCCACCAGACCCTGGACTAGCGGGAGGTCCTACAATGAGCAGTTCTTC,CATRPWTSGRSYNEQFF
NA,TRBV5-8,TRBJ2-4,NA,TGTGCCAGCAGCTTGGTGGAGGGGCTAGCCAAAAACATTCAGTACTTC,CASSLVEGLAKNIQYF
NA,TRBV10-1,TRBJ2-7,NA,TGCGCCAGCAGTGAAGGGTACGAGCAGTACTTC,CASSEGYEQYF
NA,TRBV5-1,TRBJ1-3,NA,TGCGCCAGCAGCTTCTCTTCAGGGGAGGGCACCATATATTTT,CASSFSSGEGTIYF
NA,TRBV19,TRBJ1-1,NA,TGTGCCAGTACCCCCGGGATTGTCGCTGAAGCTTTCTTT,CASTPGIVAEAFF
NA,TRBV5-1,TRBJ2-5,NA,TGCGCCAGCAGCTTGGGGCCAGAACAAGAGACCCAGTACTTC,CASSLGPEQETQYF
NA,TRBV15,TRBJ2-1,few,TGTGCCACCAGCGAAATCAGTGACAATGAGCAGTTCTTC,CATSEISDNEQFF
NA,TRBV11-2,TRBJ1-1,few,TGTGCCAGCAGCTCTCTGTCCGGTAATTTGGTAACTTTCTTT,CASSSLSGNLVTFF
TRBD2,TRBV14,TRBJ2-1,NA,TGTGCCAGCAGCCTACTAGCGGGGGCCTACAATGAGCAGTTCTTC,CASSLLAGAYNEQFF
TRBD1,TRBV6-6,TRBJ1-1,NA,TGTGCCAGCAGTTACCGGACAGGGGACAAGAACACTGAAGCTTTCTTT,CASSYRTGDKNTEAFF
NA,TRBV27,TRBJ1-1,NA,TGTGCCAGCAGTTACGGGGAGAACACTGAAGCTTTCTTT,CASSYGENTEAFF
NA,TRBV6-6,TRBJ2-7,NA,TGTGCCAGCAGTTCCACAAGGAGCTACGAGCAGTACTTC,CASSSTRSYEQYF
NA,TRBV5-1,TRBJ2-1,NA,TGCGCCAGCACCAACTCCCAGAGGGGCAATGAGCAGTTCTTC,CASTNSQRGNEQFF
NA,TRBV6-1,TRBJ2-1,NA,TGTGCCAGCAGTGAACAGAGGGACGGTGAGCAGTTCTTC,CASSEQRDGEQFF
NA,TRBV29-1,TRBJ2-4,NA,TGCAGCGTTGAAGTGTACACCGTAGCCAAAAACATTCAGTACTTC,CSVEVYTVAKNIQYF
NA,TRBV20-1,TRBJ2-1,NA,TGCAGTGCTAGCGGTGAGCAGTTCTTC,CSASGEQFF
NA,TRBV25-1,TRBJ1-1,NA,TGTGCCAGCAGCCGAACCCCGGCCAATGAAGCTTTCTTT,CASSRTPANEAFF
NA,TRBV30,TRBJ2-5,NA,TGTGCCTGGAGGTGGGGTGAAGAGACCCAGTACTTC,CAWRWGEETQYF
TRBD1,TRBV3-1/TRBV3-2,TRBJ1-2,NA,TGTGCCAGCAGGGCGACCGGGACAGCAACTAACTATGGCTACACCTTC,CASRATGTATNYGYTF
NA,TRBV5-1,TRBJ1-4,NA,TGCGCCAGCAAGGTGGGAACAACTAATGAAAAACTGTTTTTT,CASKVGTTNEKLFF
NA,TRBV7-9,TRBJ1-1,NA,TGTGCCAGCAGACCGACAGCCATGAACACTGAAGCTTTCTTT,CASRPTAMNTEAFF